The text below deals with one T cell receptor beta chain. The antigen is unknown. The sample belongs to a study of shared clonotypes between healthy human individuals. With 9 bases clipped from V and 6 bases from J, the junction kept 10 bases outside the gene matches. Germline values: CDR1 LNHNV, CDR2 YYDKDF (reference sequence). This CDR3 is built from 14 residues. This table comes from immunoSEQ multiplex PCR, and its TCRdb copy is limited to in-frame clones, with some not included. This table has some 2,400,000 clones, around 95% appearing once. The study, taken as a whole, reports: Estimated clonotype richness was generally higher in naive than memory subsets.

The chain uses TRBV15 and TRBJ2-1, with 8 bases lining up with TRBD1. Sequenced input: naive CD4+ T cells sorted from blood. Subset noted: CD45RA+ positively selected. The receptor was derived from a man aged 18 to 29 in good health. The CDR3 region has the DNA TGTGCCACTATATTTGACAGGGGCAGCAATGAGCAGTTCTTC. Translation gives CATIFDRGSNEQFF.